The 26 T cell receptor beta chains listed next were all sequenced from one sample in a study of human T cells and chemical hapten exposure. Time point defined: healthy volunteer bleed at 2 weeks. From whole blood left unfractionated, total RNA was extracted. MiXCR was run by TCRdb on the RACE reads, yielding one entry per CDR3 protein. Of some 93,000 distinct CDR3 sequences in the sample, about 8.6% were seen once. Sequenced input: whole blood. The receptors were gathered from a female donor in good health. Some clones in this sample may be carry-over from other donors' samples.

The rearrangement uses TRBV20-1 and TRBJ2-1; 9 bases are shared with TRBD2. This CDR3 has 15 residues. Germline lookup yields CDR1 DFQATT and CDR2 SNEGSKA (reference sequence). The V segment lost 4 bases and the J segment 5 bases; nucleotides outside the gene matches: 9. CDR3 DNA sequence: TGCAGTGCTACTCGACCGGGACTAGCTGACAATGAGCAGTTCTTC. Amino acids: CSATRPGLADNEQFF.

This chain uses TRBV14 with TRBJ1-1; D is unclear. From germline, CDR1 is SGHDN and CDR2 FVKESK. CDR3 length: 13 residues. V lost 1 base to trimming and J lost 5 bases, with 8 bases between them. The DNA for the CDR3 is TGTGCCAGCAGCCAAGGGGTCACGACTGAAGCTTTCTTT. Translation: CASSQGVTTEAFF.

The genes are TRBV27 and TRBJ2-1; D may be TRBD2 (5 bases). Trimming took 5 bases from V and 1 from J, leaving 15 bases between them. This CDR3 spans 16 amino acids. CDR1 MNHEY and CDR2 SMNVEV come from the germline V gene (reference sequence). The CDR3 DNA is TGTGCCAGCAGTCCGCACGGGGTGAGGTCCTACAATGAGCAGTTCTTC. Its protein is CASSPHGVRSYNEQFF.

This clonotype was picked up many times. The genes are TRBV5-4 and TRBJ2-1; D uncertain. Trimming took 0 bases from V and 6 from J, leaving 13 bases between them. The length of the CDR3 is 15 residues. Germline loops: CDR1 SGHNT, CDR2 YYREEE (reference sequence). The CDR3 bases are TGTGCCAGCAGCTTGGCCTACATTGCCAGCAATGAGCAGTTCTTC. Protein: CASSLAYIASNEQFF.

This clonotype was seen many times. The chain combines TRBV4-3 with TRBJ2-7; D gene unclear. Germline lookup yields CDR1 LGHNA and CDR2 YSLEER. The length of the CDR3 is 13 residues. V gave up 1 base and J gave up 1 base, with 5 bases separating them. The chain's CDR3 is CASSQGRSYEQYF. CDR3 sequence (DNA): TGCGCCAGCAGCCAAGGTCGTTCCTACGAGCAGTACTTC.

This clonotype was detected many times. V usage is TRBV9 and J usage is TRBJ2-1; D gene unclear. V lost 2 bases to trimming and J lost 7 bases, with 10 bases between them. The CDR3 loop spans 13 amino acids. The germline V gene encodes CDR1 SGDLS and CDR2 YYNGEE. CDR3 DNA: TGTGCCAGCAGCGTTCATATCGGGAATGAGCAGTTCTTC. This codes for CASSVHIGNEQFF.

The V call is TRBV30, the J call TRBJ1-2; 12 bases are shared with TRBD1. This CDR3 is 14 amino acids long. V shed 3 bases and J 8 bases; nucleotides not matched to a gene: 7. CDR1 GTSNPN and CDR2 SVGIG come from the germline V gene (reference sequence). The CDR3 is CAWRTGTGGEGYTF. CDR3 sequence (DNA): TGTGCCTGGAGGACCGGGACAGGGGGCGAGGGCTACACCTTC.

V gene TRBV5-1 combines with J gene TRBJ1-2; no clear D. From germline, CDR1 is SGHRS and CDR2 YFSETQ. Trimming removed 4 bases from V and 0 bases from J, with 10 bases in between. The CDR3 runs to 14 residues. The CDR3 reads CASSVEVPNYGYTF. As DNA, the CDR3 is TGCGCCAGCAGCGTGGAGGTACCTAACTATGGCTACACCTTC.

The chain links TRBV13 to TRBJ2-1, with TRBD2 identical over 7 bases. The J segment lost 2 bases and the V segment lost 3 bases, leaving 10 bases of the junction unmatched. The germline V gene encodes CDR1 PRHDT and CDR2 FYEKMQ (reference sequence). The CDR3 runs 17 residues. CDR3 amino acids: CASSFSPGGPTYNEQFF. For the CDR3, the DNA is TGTGCCAGCAGCTTTTCGCCGGGAGGTCCTACCTACAATGAGCAGTTCTTC.

This clonotype was detected only a few times. V and J are TRBV14 and TRBJ2-1, with 8 positions matching TRBD1. The CDR3 has 12 residues. CDR1 and CDR2 (germline): SGHDN, FVKESK. V shed 1 base and J 14 bases; nucleotides not matched to a gene: 4. CDR3 in DNA: TGTGCCAGCAGCCAAGGGACAGGGTTTGAGTTCTTC. It codes for CASSQGTGFEFF.

This clonotype was found many times. The chain combines TRBV12-3 or TRBV12-4 with TRBJ2-4; 8 nucleotides align to TRBD2. V trimming: 5 bases; J trimming: 0 bases; junction bases outside the gene matches: 9. CDR3 size: 17 residues. Here the CDR3 DNA reads TGTGCCAGCAGTACCCGGGGGGGGGCGGTAGCCAAAAACATTCAGTACTTC. Translated: CASSTRGGAVAKNIQYF.

This clonotype appeared a few times. The chain recombines TRBV14 with TRBJ2-7; 9 bases are shared with TRBD1. V was pared by 2 bases and J by 6 bases, with 5 bases of the junction left unmatched. Germline V gene data show CDR1 as SGHDN and CDR2 as FVKESK. The CDR3 contains 14 residues. CDR3 sequence reads: CASSQPGQGPEQYF. The CDR3 DNA reads TGTGCCAGCAGCCAACCCGGACAGGGGCCCGAGCAGTACTTC.

This clonotype occurred many times. The chain recombines TRBV28 with TRBJ2-1, with 10 positions matching TRBD1. The V segment lost 4 bases and the J segment 9 bases; nucleotides outside the gene matches: 6. Germline CDR1 is MDHEN and CDR2 is SYDVKM. This CDR3 has 14 amino acids. The CDR3 region has the DNA TGTGCCAGCAGTTCTTTGGGACAGGGGCTTGAGCAGTTCTTC. Amino acids: CASSSLGQGLEQFF.

The chain combines TRBV4-3 with TRBJ1-1; D gene ambiguous. The length of the CDR3 is 14 residues. The V and J ends lost 1 base and 0 bases respectively, with 6 bases between them. CDR1 and CDR2 from the germline V gene are LGHNA and YSLEER. This CDR3 is CASSQATMNTEAFF. The CDR3, as DNA: TGCGCCAGCAGCCAAGCTACCATGAACACTGAAGCTTTCTTT.

This clonotype was seen a few times. The V call is TRBV6-2 or TRBV6-3, the J call TRBJ1-6, with D maybe TRBD1 (6 bases). The germline V and J ends were trimmed by 5 bases and 8 bases, with 13 bases remaining between them. Germline V gene lookup returns CDR1 MNHEY and CDR2 SVGEGT. The CDR3 is 14 amino acids. CDR3 amino acids: CASSKQGSDSPLHF. The CDR3 nucleotides read TGTGCCAGCAGTAAACAGGGCTCGGATTCACCCCTCCACTTT.

This clonotype was seen many times. The chain uses TRBV20-1 and TRBJ2-1; 8 positions agree with TRBD2. V lost 0 bases to trimming and J lost 2 bases; unmatched junction nucleotides: 6. The CDR3 is 16 amino acids. Germline lookup yields CDR1 DFQATT and CDR2 SNEGSKA (reference sequence). CDR3 loop: CSARDSSGGTYNEQFF. DNA of the CDR3: TGCAGTGCTAGAGATTCCAGCGGGGGCACCTACAATGAGCAGTTCTTC.

This clonotype was counted a few times. The V and J genes are TRBV7-3 and TRBJ2-7; no definite D call. This CDR3 comprises 13 residues. Germline CDR1 SGHTA, CDR2 FQGTGA. V lost 5 bases and J 7 bases, leaving 15 bases between the germline ends. The CDR3 spells CASSPSTGFEQYF. CDR3 nucleotide sequence: TGTGCCAGCAGCCCGTCCACGGGTTTTGAGCAGTACTTC.

In regard to this clonotype: A read error may explain this, as a much larger clone is one base away. The chain has TRBV7-9 and TRBJ1-4; no firm D call. V was clipped by 4 bases and J by 5 bases, with 11 bases between them. This CDR3 is built from 14 residues. CDR1 is SEHNR and CDR2 is FQNEAQ in the germline V gene (reference sequence). The CDR3 DNA reads as TGTGCCAGCAGCTCTCTCTGGGGAAATGAAAAACTGTTTTTT. It is translated as CASSSLWGNEKLFF.

The rearrangement uses TRBV12-3 or TRBV12-4 and TRBJ2-5; possible D gene TRBD2, 6 bases. The CDR3 is 14 amino acids. V was pared by 5 bases and J by 5 bases, with 15 bases between. The CDR3 nucleotides are TGTGCCAGCAGTCCACTAGGAGGGCTGGAGACCCAGTACTTC. It codes for CASSPLGGLETQYF.

This rearrangement joins TRBV10-3 to TRBJ1-6; 7 bases line up with TRBD1. The CDR3 is made up of 14 amino acids. Unmatched junction bases numbered 5, after V lost 6 bases and J lost 6 bases. Germline V gene data show CDR1 as ENHRY and CDR2 as SYGVKD. The CDR3 spells CAISLGTVNSPLHF. The CDR3 region has the DNA TGTGCCATCAGCCTTGGGACAGTTAATTCACCCCTCCACTTT.

There are a few counts of this clonotype. The chain uses TRBV30 and TRBJ2-1; D unresolved. V was shortened by 1 base and J by 7 bases, with 8 bases between the two germline ends. Germline assignment: CDR1 GTSNPN and CDR2 SVGIG (reference sequence). There are 12 residues in the CDR3. The chain's CDR3 is CAWSGGDNEQFF. In nucleotides, the CDR3 is TGTGCCTGGAGTGGTGGAGATAATGAGCAGTTCTTC.

This clonotype occurred a few times. This chain joins TRBV28 and TRBJ2-7, with D tentatively TRBD2 (7 bases). Germline-derived CDR1 and CDR2 are MDHEN and SYDVKM. The CDR3 covers 16 residues. V lost 6 bases and J lost 4, with 22 bases in between. CDR3 sequence reads: CASRSIGGALPYEQYF. In nucleotides, the CDR3 is TGTGCCAGCAGATCTATAGGGGGGGCCCTACCTTACGAGCAGTACTTC.

This clonotype has only a few counts. This chain connects TRBV7-2 to TRBJ2-5, with TRBD2 matching 7 bases. The CDR3 length is 16 residues. Germline V gene sequence: CDR1 SGHTA, CDR2 FQGNSA. V was pared by 2 bases and J by 3 bases, with 9 bases of the junction left unmatched. The CDR3 reads CASSLFPSGLKETQYF. CDR3 sequence (DNA): TGTGCCAGCAGCTTATTTCCTAGCGGCCTAAAAGAGACCCAGTACTTC. The entire variable domain, with the rest obtained from reference TRBV7-2 and TRBJ2-5, is as follows: GAGVSQSPSNKVTEKGKDVELRCDPISGHTALYWYRQSLGQGLEFLIYFQGNSAPDKSGLPSDRFSAERTGGSVSTLTIQRTQQEDSAVYLCASSLFPSGLKETQYFGPGTRLLVL.

The rearrangement links TRBV6-2 or TRBV6-3 to TRBJ2-7, with TRBD2 matching over 10 bases. The CDR3 sequence is 15 residues long. Germline loops: CDR1 MNHEY, CDR2 SVGEGT. V trimming: 7 bases; J trimming: 0 bases; junction bases outside the gene matches: 6. The CDR3 region has the DNA TGTGCCAGCACCAGACGGACTAGCGGCTCCTACGAGCAGTACTTC. The encoded protein is CASTRRTSGSYEQYF.

DNA for the CDR3: TGTGCCACCCGTTTCCGGGGACTGAACACTGAAGCTTTCTTT. This codes for CATRFRGLNTEAFF. The V call is TRBV2, the J call TRBJ1-1; TRBD1 is a possible D gene (5 bases). CDR3 length equals 14 residues. V lost 10 bases and J lost 0, with 15 bases in between. CDR1 is SNHLY, CDR2 FYNNEI, per germline.

Ten or more counts support this clonotype. V gene TRBV20-1 combines with J gene TRBJ2-1, with a possible D match to TRBD2 (6 bases). Germline V gene data show CDR1 as DFQATT and CDR2 as SNEGSKA (reference sequence). V shed 2 bases and J shed 0 bases, with 17 bases lying between them. This CDR3 is 17 amino acids long. The CDR3 nucleotides are TGCAGTGCTAGACCCCCCGGGACTCCTTTCTCCTACAATGAGCAGTTCTTC. This translates into CSARPPGTPFSYNEQFF.